This is a list of T cell receptor beta chains from one sample in a study of response to subunit inactivated influenza vaccine. MiXCR, applied by TCRdb to the RT-PCR reads, yields one record per CDR3 protein. The table shows some 500,000 distinct CDR3 sequences, with 25% occurring only once. The material was CD4+ T cells sorted from PBMCs, obtained around 5 days after vaccination. The receptors were gathered from a man aged 50-59 years who received an inactivated influenza vaccine. CDR3s include the opening cysteine and the closing phenylalanine or tryptophan. The D gene is left open where the match is weak. For some rows the clone size is stated as once, few or many, or as a class when expanded; others skip it.

V: TRBV3-1
J: TRBJ2-7
size: NA
D: NA
CDR3: CASSQVGAYEKEQYF
DNA: TGTGCCAGCAGCCAAGTGGGCGCCTACGAAAAAGAGCAGTACTTC

V: TRBV5-1
J: TRBJ2-7
size: NA
D: TRBD2
CDR3: CASSPGTSGSLSGVYEQYF
DNA: TGCGCCAGCAGCCCCGGGACTAGCGGGAGTCTTTCGGGTGTCTACGAGCAGTACTTC

V: TRBV7-2
J: TRBJ2-7
size: NA
D: TRBD1
CDR3: CASSTGTGRPEQYF
DNA: TGTGCCAGCAGCACCGGGACAGGGCGTCCCGAGCAGTACTTC

V: TRBV4-2
J: TRBJ2-1
size: NA
D: TRBD2
CDR3: CASSPFKTGGNEQFF
DNA: TGTGCCAGCAGCCCATTCAAGACGGGGGGCAATGAGCAGTTCTTC

V: TRBV5-1
J: TRBJ2-5
size: few
D: NA
CDR3: CASSLERGTQYF
DNA: TGCGCCAGCAGCTTGGAAAGGGGGACCCAGTACTTC

V: TRBV12-3/TRBV12-4
J: TRBJ2-7
size: NA
D: TRBD1
CDR3: CASSPSRGLEQYF
DNA: TGTGCCAGCAGTCCCAGCAGGGGGCTCGAGCAGTACTTC

V: TRBV3-1
J: TRBJ2-7
size: few
D: NA
CDR3: CASSPPYGQQYF
DNA: TGTGCCAGCAGCCCCCCTTACGGACAGCAGTACTTC

V: TRBV20-1
J: TRBJ2-7
size: few
D: TRBD2
CDR3: CSAPGGGRIGEQYF
DNA: TGCAGTGCCCCCGGCGGGGGGCGAATCGGCGAGCAGTACTTC

V: TRBV18
J: TRBJ2-1
size: NA
D: TRBD2
CDR3: CASSPGTSTNNEQFF
DNA: TGTGCCAGCTCACCCGGGACTAGCACTAACAATGAGCAGTTCTTC

V: TRBV7-9
J: TRBJ2-7
size: few
D: TRBD2
CDR3: CASSQTSGRVYEQYF
DNA: TGTGCCAGCAGCCAAACTAGCGGTAGGGTCTACGAGCAGTACTTC

V: TRBV4-2
J: TRBJ2-2
size: few
D: TRBD2
CDR3: CASSLTGTSGGAVTGELFF
DNA: TGTGCCAGCAGCCTCACAGGGACTAGCGGGGGGGCCGTAACCGGGGAGCTGTTTTTT

V: TRBV20-1
J: TRBJ2-3
size: many
D: TRBD2
CDR3: CSARPPIGLAGFTDTQYF
DNA: TGCAGTGCTAGACCCCCTATCGGACTAGCGGGATTCACAGATACGCAGTATTTT

V: TRBV5-1
J: TRBJ2-7
size: few
D: TRBD1
CDR3: CASSLAPGRGLYEQYF
DNA: TGCGCCAGCAGCTTGGCCCCCGGCAGGGGGCTGTACGAGCAGTACTTC

V: TRBV11-2
J: TRBJ2-1
size: NA
D: NA
CDR3: CASSLFEQGTDEQFF
DNA: TGTGCCAGCAGCTTGTTCGAACAGGGAACAGATGAGCAGTTCTTC

V: TRBV29-1
J: TRBJ2-5
size: NA
D: TRBD2
CDR3: CSVDQRLRGGAWAQYF
DNA: TGCAGTGTAGACCAGAGGTTGCGGGGGGGAGCGTGGGCCCAGTACTTC

V: TRBV27
J: TRBJ2-7
size: NA
D: TRBD2
CDR3: CASSPGLAGEQYF
DNA: TGTGCCAGCAGTCCCGGACTAGCCGGCGAGCAGTACTTC